This TCR beta chain was sequenced during a study of T cells in Graves' hyperthyroidism and ophthalmopathy (dated by TCRdb to the late 2010s). For the wider study: Peripheral blood samples were taken at initial diagnosis, before any treatment was given. Once sampling was done, hyperthyroidism patients were given methimazole at a starting dose of 30 mg daily, whereas ophthalmopathy patients were given high-dose intravenous methylprednisolone. For training and testing, the 80 to 100 patients in the discovery cohort were randomly divided in a 7:3 ratio. Prospective prediction of ophthalmopathy was tested in an independent validation cohort consisting of roughly 20 hyperthyroidism patients and some 15 patients who later progressed to ophthalmopathy. The study also compared thyroid tissue and blood T-cell repertoires from about 6 Graves' hyperthyroidism patients. TCR Vbeta CDR3 sequencing of fewer than 150 peripheral blood samples (approximately 44 ophthalmopathy, 75 hyperthyroidism and roughly 17 progressor patients) is reported in the paper. A discovery cohort of about 100 patients, 43 with Graves' ophthalmopathy and roughly 59 with stable Graves' hyperthyroidism, was used to find distinguishing TCR V-J signatures. Study-wide findings and limitations: Most expanded thyroid clonotypes (frequency above 0.001) were also detected in blood, suggesting blood repertoires may reflect thyroid immune responses. Ophthalmopathy was separated from stable hyperthyroidism by a 13 V-J signature model, with approximately 85% sensitivity and roughly 81% specificity obtained in cross-validation and 80%/75% obtained in testing. In validation, progression to ophthalmopathy was predicted by the model with 70.59% sensitivity and 72.22% specificity, a median of 6.5 months before onset. Sample size was not statistically predetermined, and blinding of investigators to group allocation was not performed.

Only a few counts were recorded for this clonotype. The clone's antigen remains unknown. The sample holds no much larger clone one base away, and base qualities are not on file. The TCR beta CDR3 regions were amplified from the RNA transcripts. The first round of RT-PCR for the TCR CDR3 was performed with the HTBI primer set and the Qiagen OneStep RT-PCR kit. The libraries were constructed in a second round of multiplex PCR and then size-selected and purified. Libraries were sequenced paired-end with 100 bp reads on an Illumina HiSeq2000. On the study's bioinformatics: SOAPnuke was used to process the raw data, throwing out any read that contained adapters or uncalled bases, had a mean Phred below 15, or lacked an exact constant-primer or identifier match. High-quality paired reads were merged with COPE v1.2.5, and unique nucleotide sequences were defined as clonotypes. MiTCR v1.1 was used to align the clonotypes against IMGT TRBV, TRBD and TRBJ reference segments. Only V-J combinations with frequency above 0.0001, covering about 99% of repertoires, were analysed. A TCS score was defined as the ratio between F50 (clonal expansion) and ExV (chaos), using BLOSUM62-based TCRdist between CDR3 peptides within each V-J. Welch's t-statistics and random forest reduced around 520 V-J features to roughly 13, which were used in a naive Bayes classifier (R e1071). TCRdb cleaned the public reads at Q25 with fastp, built clones with MiXCR and kept in-frame beta chains. Rows matching on CDR3 protein sequence are summarized as one entry with the most common DNA and genes. None of the V and J calls come from the authors' own analysis; TCRdb made them. Across this sample there are 350,000 to 400,000 distinct CDR3 sequences, with 15% to 20% seen only once. In total, the top ten clones hold 3.7% of the sample.

Unmatched junction bases come to 10, with V trimmed by 4 bases and J by 5 bases. Via the germline V gene, CDR1 is SGHVS and CDR2 FQNEAQ. From cysteine to phenylalanine, the CDR3 is 15 amino acids long. The DNA shown is the 45-base CDR3, in frame from base 1. Graves' hyperthyroidism was defined as stable when no progression to ophthalmopathy occurred over 18 months of follow-up. Hyperthyroidism patients were aged 18 to 65 years and newly diagnosed, with disease duration of less than 2 months. Exclusion was applied to patients with uncontrolled infections, other autoimmune diseases, pregnancy or lactation. Diagnoses were based on clinical symptoms, serum thyroxine and TRAb, thyroid ultrasound and orbital computed tomography. PBMCs were separated from 7.5 to 10 ml of fresh peripheral blood using Ficoll-Paque density gradient centrifugation. Total RNA was extracted with Trizol reagent, and quality was checked on an Agilent 2100 Bioanalyzer.

The sequence came from a woman younger than 30 with Graves' hyperthyroidism. Sample: blood. The chain was built from TRBV7-8 and TRBJ2-5; 7 junctional bases match TRBD2. At the DNA level, the sequence is TGTGCCAGCAGCTGGACTAGGGTGGTTCTGGAGACCCAGTACTTC. Translated, it reads CASSWTRVVLETQYF.